This record looks at one TCR beta chain sequence and its context. Germline-derived CDR1 and CDR2 are SGHTA and FQGNSA. The CDR3 runs 15 residues. With V trimmed by 3 bases and J by 2 bases, 3 bases remained unmatched. The sample belongs to a study of regulatory T cells in long-lasting Graves disease. Study-wide background: Treatment with antithyroid drugs for over 5 years, together with positive TSH receptor antibodies, meant persistent Graves' disease.

Specified time point: persistent/refractory GD, antithyroid drugs over 5 years with positive TRAb. RNA extracted from PBMCs served as the sequencing template. Patient provenance is recorded as an endocrinology department in Xi'an, China. The TCR beta library used iRepertoire HTBI primers with Arm-PCR amplification of CDR3. TCRdb processed the multiplex PCR reads anew with MiXCR; each CDR3 protein has one entry. The table has approximately 690,000 distinct CDR3 sequences, about 32% seen once; the top ten hold roughly 46%. The V call is TRBV7-2, the J call TRBJ2-7, with 11 bases fitting TRBD2. The sequenced sample was peripheral blood mononuclear cells (PBMCs), obtained when the disease was refractory, from a patient treated with antithyroid drugs. The origin of this receptor is a female donor with Graves disease. Here the CDR3 reads CASSFSGRAAYEQYF. For the CDR3, the DNA is TGTGCCAGCAGCTTTAGCGGGAGGGCCGCCTACGAGCAGTACTTC.